This T cell receptor beta chain stems from a study of shared clonotypes between healthy human individuals. Study-level points and caveats: Sequencing depth was expected to influence donor clonotype sharing. The study sampled only blood, and tissue repertoires likely differ.

Note on this clone: Its antigen is not identified.

Data came from immunoSEQ multiplex PCR; TCRdb stores just in-frame clones and leaves some out. The sample consists of about 470,000 clones, more than 75% of them appearing once. V was trimmed by 3 bases and J by 4 bases, leaving 9 bases between them. There are 13 residues in the CDR3. Per germline, CDR1 KGHSH and CDR2 LQKENI. The sequencing input was PBMCs. The chain has TRBV18 and TRBJ2-5; D ambiguous. The receptor was derived from a woman between 40 and 50 years old in good health. Some clones in this sample may be carry-over from other donors' samples. This CDR3 is CASSPTPAETQYF. Written as DNA, the CDR3 is TGTGCCAGCTCACCGACCCCGGCAGAGACCCAGTACTTC.